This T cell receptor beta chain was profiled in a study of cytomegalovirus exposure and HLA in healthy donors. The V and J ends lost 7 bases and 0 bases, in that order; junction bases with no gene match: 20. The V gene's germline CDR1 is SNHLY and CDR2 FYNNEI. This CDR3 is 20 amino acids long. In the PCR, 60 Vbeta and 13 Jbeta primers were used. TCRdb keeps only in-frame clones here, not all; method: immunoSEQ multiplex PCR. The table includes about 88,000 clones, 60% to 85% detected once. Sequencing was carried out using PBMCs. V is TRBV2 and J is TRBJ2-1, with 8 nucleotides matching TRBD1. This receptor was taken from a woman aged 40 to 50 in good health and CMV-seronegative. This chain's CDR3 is CASMRSTGGKVLSSYNEQFF. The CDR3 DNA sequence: TGTGCCAGCATGAGGAGCACAGGGGGTAAAGTCCTAAGCTCCTACAATGAGCAGTTCTTC.